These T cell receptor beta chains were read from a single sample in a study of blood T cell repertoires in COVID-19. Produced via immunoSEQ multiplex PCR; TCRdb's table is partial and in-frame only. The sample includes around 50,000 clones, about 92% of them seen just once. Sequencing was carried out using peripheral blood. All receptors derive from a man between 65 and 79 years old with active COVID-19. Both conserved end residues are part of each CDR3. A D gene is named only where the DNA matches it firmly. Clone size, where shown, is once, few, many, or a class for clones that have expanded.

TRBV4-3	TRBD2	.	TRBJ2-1	TGCGCCAGCAGCCCCACTAGCGGGGGGTACAATGAGCAGTTCTTC	CASSPTSGGYNEQFF
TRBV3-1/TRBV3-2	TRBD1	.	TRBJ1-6	TGTGCCAGCAGCCAGGGGACAGGGTTGCGAGGGGCCCTCCACTTT	CASSQGTGLRGALHF
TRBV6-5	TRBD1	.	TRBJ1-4	TGTGCCAGCAGTTGGACAGGGGTTGCAACTAATGAAAAACTGTTTTTT	CASSWTGVATNEKLFF
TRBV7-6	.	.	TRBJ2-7	TGTGCCAGCAGCTTAGAGGCGGGGCGCGGGGCCGGCTACGAGCAGTACTTC	CASSLEAGRGAGYEQYF
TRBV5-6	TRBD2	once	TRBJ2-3	TGTGCCAGCAGCAAAGGCTGGGGGGGAGGTTCAGATACGCAGTATTTT	CASSKGWGGGSDTQYF
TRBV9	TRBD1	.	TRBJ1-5	TGTGCCAGCAGCGCTGGACAGGGGGAAGGGCAGCCCCAGCATTTT	CASSAGQGEGQPQHF
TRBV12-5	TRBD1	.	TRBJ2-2	TGTGCTAGTGCCGAATACAGGGGAGTCTACACCGGGGAGCTGTTTTTT	CASAEYRGVYTGELFF
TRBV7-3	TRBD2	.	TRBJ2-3	TGTGCCAGCAGCCCGCGGGGAGGGGAAGGGGTTCCAGATACGCAGTATTTT	CASSPRGGEGVPDTQYF
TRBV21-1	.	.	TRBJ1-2	TGTGCCAGCAGCAAAATGTGGGACATATCCCAATATGGCTACACCTTC	CASSKMWDISQYGYTF
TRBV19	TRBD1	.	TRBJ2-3	TGTGCCAGCAAATCGACAGGGGCCTTCACAGATACGCAGTATTTT	CASKSTGAFTDTQYF
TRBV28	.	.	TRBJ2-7	TGTGCCAGCAATACTGCCCTCCAGGTGTTCTACGAGCAGTACTTC	CASNTALQVFYEQYF
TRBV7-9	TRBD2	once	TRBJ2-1	TGTGCCAGCAGCTTACTGGGGGGGTACAATGAGCAGTTCTTC	CASSLLGGYNEQFF
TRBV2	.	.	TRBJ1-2	TGTGCCAGCAGTGGGACTGCAAAGGATGGCTACACCTTC	CASSGTAKDGYTF
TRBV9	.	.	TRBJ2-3	TGTGCCAGCAGCGTACTAGCGTACACAGATACGCAGTATTTT	CASSVLAYTDTQYF
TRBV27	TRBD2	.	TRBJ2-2	TGTGCCAGCAGTTTTGGCGGGGGGGCCCCCGGGGAGCTGTTTTTT	CASSFGGGAPGELFF
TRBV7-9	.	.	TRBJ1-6	TGTGCCAGTGGGGAGAGAGTCTCACCCCTCCACTTT	CASGERVSPLHF
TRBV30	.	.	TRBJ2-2	TGTGCCTGGGGCAGGAACACCGGGGAGCTGTTTTTT	CAWGRNTGELFF
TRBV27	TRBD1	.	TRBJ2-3	TGTGCCAGCAGAACCGACAGGGGGCGGTTAGATACGCAGTATTTT	CASRTDRGRLDTQYF
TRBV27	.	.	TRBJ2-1	TGTGCCAGCAGTCAACAGATCTACAATGAGCAGTTCTTC	CASSQQIYNEQFF
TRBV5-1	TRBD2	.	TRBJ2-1	TGCGCCAGCTCCCTACTAGCGGGAGGGTGGGATGAGCAGTTCTTC	CASSLLAGGWDEQFF
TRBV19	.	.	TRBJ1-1	TGTGCCAGTAGTATATCGGGAGCATCTGAAGCTTTCTTT	CASSISGASEAFF
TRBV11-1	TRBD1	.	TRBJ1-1	TGTGCCAGCAGCTTAGAACAGGGGGGCACTGAAGCTTTCTTT	CASSLEQGGTEAFF
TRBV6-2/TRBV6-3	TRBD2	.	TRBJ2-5	TGTGCCAGCAGCCCTGGACTAGCGGGGATGGAGACCCAGTACTTC	CASSPGLAGMETQYF
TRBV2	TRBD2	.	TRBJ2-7	TGTGCCAGCAGCCGACTAGCGGGAGGGTACGAGCAGTACTTC	CASSRLAGGYEQYF
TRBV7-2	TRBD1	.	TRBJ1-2	TGTGCCAGCAGCGCCAACAGGGGGCAGGGGTATGGCTACACCTTC	CASSANRGQGYGYTF
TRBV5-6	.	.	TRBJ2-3	TGTGCCAGCAGCTTGCTGGATACGCAGTATTTT	CASSLLDTQYF
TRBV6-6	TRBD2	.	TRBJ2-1	TGTGCCAGCAGCTTCTTTAGCGGGAGCTCCTACAATGAGCAGTTCTTC	CASSFFSGSSYNEQFF
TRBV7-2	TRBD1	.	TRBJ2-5	TGTGCCAGCAGCTTAGCCAGGGGGCAGTTGGAGACCCAGTACTTC	CASSLARGQLETQYF
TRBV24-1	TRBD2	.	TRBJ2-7	TGTGCCACCAGTGATGGCGGGAGGTCGATCTACGAGCAGTACTTC	CATSDGGRSIYEQYF
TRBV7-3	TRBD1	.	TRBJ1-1	TGTGCCAGCAGCGCCGGGACAGTGAACACTGAAGCTTTCTTT	CASSAGTVNTEAFF